Detailed here is one T cell receptor (gamma chain). This clone is large (0.1 to 1%). This clone's antigen is unknown. No base quality information exists; no much larger clone differs at one position. In both library preparation methods, multiplex PCR was run with primers aimed at the conserved V and J regions of the TCR genes. Purified and pooled amplicons were sequenced on an Illumina MiSeq platform. Per the original workflow: MiXCR performed V(D)J alignment, clonotype assembly and translation, and VDJtools was used for functionality assessment and CDR3 repertoire analyses. CDR3 was defined according to IMGT, and analyses were limited to productive sequences using functional genes, with ORF genes and pseudogenes excluded. A custom Python script searched for identical amino acid CDR3s of major clonotypes (frequency >=5%) across all patients and controls. To compare clonotype frequencies between patients and controls, a one-sided non-parametric Wilcoxon test was applied. Identical DNA sequences were merged into single rows after TCRdb reprocessed the public reads with CATT. These V and J calls rely on TCRdb rather than the paper's analysis. The table for this sample lists 1,000 to 1,500 gamma-chain clones; over 9.5% of them were counted only once. Roughly 17% of the sample is in the top ten clones.

The sample is drawn from a study of gamma delta lymphoproliferative disorders and STAT genes listed by TCRdb under 2018. About the investigation overall: The LymphoTrack Dx TCRG Assay was used to prepare gamma-chain libraries from at least 50 ng of genomic DNA. To confirm results, a couple of gamma-chain samples and every delta-chain sample were sequenced twice. Delta-chain libraries followed the EuroClonality-NGS working group standard operating procedure, because no corresponding Invivoscribe delta assay was available. Within a larger immunophenotypic and STAT-mutation study, TCR gamma and delta CDR3 repertoires were profiled by deep sequencing in Tgammadelta lymphoproliferative disease patients and healthy controls.

Including the terminal cysteine and phenylalanine, the CDR3 comprises 15 residues. The only DNA kept is the CDR3, 45 bases in frame from the first base. V trim: 8 bases; J trim: 2 bases; unmatched bases: 9. For TCR sequencing, genomic DNA was taken from peripheral blood mononuclear cells isolated from both patients and controls. The control group consisted of about 23 healthy adult blood donors (median age approximately 66 years; approximately 12 males and around eleven females) who were matched to the patients for age and sex. The full study reports these points: When whole repertoires were clustered, patient gamma repertoires were grouped separately from healthy controls, whereas no separation between groups was observed for delta repertoires. It was noted by the authors that NGS specificity may be reduced at low frequencies, so confirmation of the public or private nature of leukemic clones is needed. Nearly all major patient gamma and delta clonotypes were public, shared with at least one healthy donor; only a couple of gamma clonotypes were private to disease. Control T cells likely spanned varied maturation stages, while leukemic cells were skewed toward terminal effectors, potentially limiting patient-control comparisons.

The sequence came from a human donor in good health. Sequences were obtained from blood. This receptor chain uses TRGV10 and TRGJP1. The J gene comes from matching the DNA to germline here; TCRdb lacks it. TRGV10 is placed among ORFs of uncertain function. The CDR3 here reads CAAWDSGTTGWFKIF. The DNA is TGTGCTGCGTGGGATTCGGGAACCACTGGTTGGTTCAAGATATTT.